Listed here are 10 T cell receptor beta chains from one sample, sequenced in a study of blood T cell repertoires in COVID-19. Sequencing was performed with immunoSEQ multiplex PCR; in TCRdb, only in-frame clones are kept and a portion is missing. The sample contains about 110,000 clones, around 90% of which appear only once. The sample consisted of peripheral blood. The receptor source for this set is a woman aged 45-65 years with acute or convalescent COVID-19.

The chain joins TRBV4-2 to TRBJ2-1; D is perhaps TRBD2 (6 bases). CDR3 length: 15 residues. Germline V CDR1 and CDR2: LGHNA, YNFKEQ. V was shortened by 5 bases and J by 4 bases, with 15 bases between the two germline ends. For the CDR3, the DNA is TGTGCCAGCAGCTCGACCTTCGGGAGATACAATGAGCAGTTCTTC. It specifies CASSSTFGRYNEQFF.

The chain recombines TRBV18 with TRBJ2-5; no clear D gene. This CDR3 region has 14 residues. CDR1 and CDR2 (germline): KGHSH, LQKENI. The V and J ends lost 2 bases and 1 base respectively, with 8 bases between them. CDR3 in amino acids: CASSPGQVQETQYF. The CDR3 DNA reads as TGTGCCAGCTCACCAGGGCAGGTCCAAGAGACCCAGTACTTC. The whole variable domain, remainder taken from reference TRBV18 and TRBJ2-5, is NAGVMQNPRHLVRRRGQEARLRCSPMKGHSHVYWYRQLPEEGLKFMVYLQKENIIDESGMPKERFSAEFPKEGPSILRIQQVVRGDSAAYFCASSPGQVQETQYFGPGTRLLVL.

About this clone: An end of the junction does not agree with germline; a read error may underlie this. This chain links TRBV28 with TRBJ2-2, with no clear D. CDR3 length equals 16 residues. Per germline, CDR1 MDHEN and CDR2 SYDVKM. CDR3 in amino acids: CASSLWAGANTGELFF. DNA for the CDR3: TGTGCCAGCAGCTTATGGGCAGGCGCGAACACCGGGGAGCTGTTTTTT.

The chain carries TRBV5-1 and TRBJ2-7; tentative D call: TRBD1 (5 bases). V was pared by 4 bases and J by 3 bases, with 11 bases between. The CDR3 is 13 residues long. The germline gives CDR1 SGHRS, CDR2 YFSETQ. CDR3 in amino acids: CASSQQEGYEQYF. The DNA for the CDR3 is TGCGCCAGCAGCCAACAGGAAGGCTACGAGCAGTACTTC.

This chain connects TRBV12-1 to TRBJ2-1; the table's D gene call, TRBD2, was not cross checked with the DNA. TRBV12-1 is listed as a pseudogene. The CDR3 covers 16 residues. CDR3 sequence: CAIYPRGASGYNEQFF. In DNA, the CDR3 is TGTGCCATCTACCCCCGCGGGGCTAGCGGATACAATGAGCAGTTCTTC.

The chain employs TRBV3-1 (or the pseudogene TRBV3-2) and TRBJ1-6, with 7 positions matching TRBD1. V was clipped by 0 bases and J by 10 bases; unmatched bases: 6. The CDR3 spans 15 residues. Germline V gene sequence: CDR1 LGHDT, CDR2 YNNKEL (reference sequence). The CDR3 nucleotides read TGTGCCAGCAGCCAAGAGCCACAGGGGTACTCACCCCTCCACTTT. Translation gives CASSQEPQGYSPLHF.

V is TRBV27 and J is TRBJ2-5; 9 bases line up with TRBD1. The germline CDR1 and CDR2 sequences are MNHEY and SMNVEV (reference sequence). Unmatched junction bases numbered 6, after V lost 6 bases and J lost 1 base. This CDR3 region has 15 residues. The CDR3 nucleotides read TGTGCCAGCAGCGGACAGGGGCTATTCCAAGAGACCCAGTACTTC. This encodes CASSGQGLFQETQYF.

This clone showed up just once. This chain joins TRBV30 and TRBJ1-1, with 7 bases aligning to TRBD1. The CDR3 is 15 amino acids. The germline CDR1 and CDR2 sequences are GTSNPN and SVGIG (reference sequence). J gave up 1 base and V 3 bases, and 8 bases lay outside the gene matches. CDR3 in amino acids: CAWRTEGQWNTEAFF. The CDR3, as DNA: TGTGCCTGGAGAACAGAGGGACAGTGGAACACTGAAGCTTTCTTT. Drawing the rest from reference TRBV30 and TRBJ1-1, the complete variable domain is SQTIHQWPATLVQPVGSPLSLECTVEGTSNPNLYWYRQAAGRGLQLLFYSVGIGQISSEVPQNLSASRPQDRQFILSSKKLLLSDSGFYLCAWRTEGQWNTEAFFGQGTRLTVV.

This chain uses TRBV20-1 with TRBJ2-7, with 9 positions matching TRBD1. The CDR3 length is 14 residues. V was clipped by 3 bases and J by 1 base; unmatched bases: 4. The germline V gene has CDR1 DFQATT and CDR2 SNEGSKA (reference sequence). DNA of the CDR3: TGCAGTGCTAGTCCCGGGACAGGGTCCTACGAGCAGTACTTC. Its protein is CSASPGTGSYEQYF.

This chain connects TRBV19 to TRBJ1-1, with 7 positions matching TRBD1. The CDR3 totals 12 residues. Germline V CDR1 and CDR2: LNHDA, SQIVND (reference sequence). V shed 10 bases and J 1 base; nucleotides not matched to a gene: 3. The CDR3, as DNA: TGTGCCATTCGACAGGGGAACACTGAAGCTTTCTTT. It specifies CAIRQGNTEAFF.